These T cell receptor beta chains were read from a single sample in a study of T-cell reconstitution after alpha-beta-depleted transplantation in children. TCRdb re-called the PCR reads with MiXCR, one entry per CDR3 protein. This sample has about 120,000 distinct CDR3 sequences; 10% occur once, and the top ten carry 30% to 35%. The material was PBMCs, obtained before TCRalphabeta/CD19-depleted stem cell transplant. The receptor source for this set is a boy aged 2 to 10 with acute lymphoblastic leukemia, due to receive a stem cell transplant. Each CDR3 is given with its conserved first and last residue. Each record gives: J gene, D gene, CDR3 length, clone size, V gene, CDR3 DNA, CDR3 protein. The D gene is left open where the match is weak. The size of a clone is reported for some rows only, either as once, few or many, or as a class for expanded clones.

J gene: TRBJ2-5
D gene: TRBD2
CDR3 length: 12
clone size: NA
V gene: TRBV29-1
CDR3 DNA: TGCAGCACCGGGACTAGAGGAGAGACCCAGTACTTC
CDR3 protein: CSTGTRGETQYF

J gene: TRBJ2-7
D gene: NA
CDR3 length: 11
clone size: few
V gene: TRBV12-3/TRBV12-4
CDR3 DNA: TGTGCCAGCAGTCGCAACTACGAGCAGTACTTC
CDR3 protein: CASSRNYEQYF

J gene: TRBJ2-7
D gene: TRBD2
CDR3 length: 12
clone size: NA
V gene: TRBV29-1
CDR3 DNA: TGCAGCGTTACTGGGACTAGCGGGAGGCGGTACTTC
CDR3 protein: CSVTGTSGRRYF

J gene: TRBJ1-1
D gene: NA
CDR3 length: 14
clone size: few
V gene: TRBV27
CDR3 DNA: TGTGCCAGCATTCTTCACCGGGGGTCGCGTGAAGCTTTCTTT
CDR3 protein: CASILHRGSREAFF

J gene: TRBJ2-7
D gene: NA
CDR3 length: 11
clone size: many
V gene: TRBV6-5
CDR3 DNA: TGTGCCAGCAGCACAGGGCGGGAGCAGTACTTC
CDR3 protein: CASSTGREQYF

J gene: TRBJ2-6
D gene: TRBD1
CDR3 length: 16
clone size: NA
V gene: TRBV12-3/TRBV12-4
CDR3 DNA: TGTGCCAGCAGCTCCGACAGGGTTGGTGGGGCCAACGTCCTGACTTTC
CDR3 protein: CASSSDRVGGANVLTF

J gene: TRBJ2-5
D gene: NA
CDR3 length: 15
clone size: few
V gene: TRBV5-1
CDR3 DNA: TGCGCCAGCAGCTCCATGGACGGTTACCAAGAGACCCAGTACTTC
CDR3 protein: CASSSMDGYQETQYF

J gene: TRBJ1-1
D gene: NA
CDR3 length: 13
clone size: many
V gene: TRBV5-1
CDR3 DNA: TGCGCCAGCAGCCCTGACTTGAACACTGAAGCTTTCTTT
CDR3 protein: CASSPDLNTEAFF

J gene: TRBJ2-1
D gene: TRBD2
CDR3 length: 13
clone size: many
V gene: TRBV12-3/TRBV12-4
CDR3 DNA: TGTGCCAGCAGTATAACTAGCGGCCAGACGCGGTTCTTC
CDR3 protein: CASSITSGQTRFF

J gene: TRBJ2-7
D gene: NA
CDR3 length: 14
clone size: many
V gene: TRBV27
CDR3 DNA: TGTGCCAGCAGTTTGACAGCTGGAACCTACGAGCAGTACTTC
CDR3 protein: CASSLTAGTYEQYF

J gene: TRBJ2-3
D gene: NA
CDR3 length: 14
clone size: many
V gene: TRBV10-3
CDR3 DNA: TGTGCCATCAGTGAACAGGGAGGCACAGATACGCAGTATTTT
CDR3 protein: CAISEQGGTDTQYF

J gene: TRBJ1-6
D gene: NA
CDR3 length: 14
clone size: few
V gene: TRBV20-1
CDR3 DNA: TGCAGTGCTAGATTTCAGGGAAGTAATTCACCCCTCCACTTT
CDR3 protein: CSARFQGSNSPLHF

J gene: TRBJ1-1
D gene: NA
CDR3 length: 13
clone size: medium-sized
V gene: TRBV12-3/TRBV12-4
CDR3 DNA: TGTGCCAGCAGCTTCGGACGGAACACTGAAGCTTTCTTT
CDR3 protein: CASSFGRNTEAFF

J gene: TRBJ2-5
D gene: TRBD2
CDR3 length: 15
clone size: few
V gene: TRBV10-1
CDR3 DNA: TGCGCCAGCAGCTCGCGGGAGGGGGTCGGGGAGACCCAGTACTTC
CDR3 protein: CASSSREGVGETQYF

J gene: TRBJ2-5
D gene: NA
CDR3 length: 16
clone size: NA
V gene: TRBV21-1
CDR3 DNA: TGTGCCAGCAGCAAAAAGGGGGGTAGGGTTCAAGAGACCCAGTACTTC
CDR3 protein: CASSKKGGRVQETQYF

J gene: TRBJ1-2
D gene: NA
CDR3 length: 12
clone size: NA
V gene: TRBV11-2
CDR3 DNA: TGTGCCAGCAGCGGGGAAGGCTATGGCTACACCTTC
CDR3 protein: CASSGEGYGYTF

J gene: TRBJ2-4
D gene: NA
CDR3 length: 17
clone size: few
V gene: TRBV28
CDR3 DNA: TGTGCCAGCACCACTCCCCTGACCCACTTCCAAAAAAACATTCAGTACTTC
CDR3 protein: CASTTPLTHFQKNIQYF

J gene: TRBJ2-1
D gene: NA
CDR3 length: 17
clone size: NA
V gene: TRBV20-1
CDR3 DNA: TGCAGTGCTAGACCCTGGCTAAGGGGGAATACCTACAATGAGCAGTTCTTC
CDR3 protein: CSARPWLRGNTYNEQFF

J gene: TRBJ2-1
D gene: TRBD2
CDR3 length: 14
clone size: many
V gene: TRBV20-1
CDR3 DNA: TGCAGTGCACTTACTAGCGGGACCTACAATGAGCAGTTCTTC
CDR3 protein: CSALTSGTYNEQFF

J gene: TRBJ2-3
D gene: NA
CDR3 length: 15
clone size: NA
V gene: TRBV9
CDR3 DNA: TGTGCCAGCAGCGTAGCAGGACTCAGCACAGATACGCAGTATTTT
CDR3 protein: CASSVAGLSTDTQYF

J gene: TRBJ2-1
D gene: NA
CDR3 length: 10
clone size: few
V gene: TRBV2
CDR3 DNA: TGTGCCAAGGGGACCGGCAATCAGTTCTTC
CDR3 protein: CAKGTGNQFF

J gene: TRBJ2-7
D gene: NA
CDR3 length: 14
clone size: few
V gene: TRBV2
CDR3 DNA: TGTGCCAGCAGAACTACAGGGACTATCTACGAGCAGTACTTC
CDR3 protein: CASRTTGTIYEQYF

J gene: TRBJ2-1
D gene: TRBD2
CDR3 length: 15
clone size: NA
V gene: TRBV30
CDR3 DNA: TGTGCCTGGAGCGTTTCGAGACTAGCGGGAGATGAGCAGTTCTTC
CDR3 protein: CAWSVSRLAGDEQFF

J gene: TRBJ1-4
D gene: TRBD1
CDR3 length: 15
clone size: NA
V gene: TRBV28
CDR3 DNA: TGTGCCAGCAATCACCCCGGGACAGTTGGCGAAAAACTGTTTTTT
CDR3 protein: CASNHPGTVGEKLFF

J gene: TRBJ2-1
D gene: NA
CDR3 length: 11
clone size: few
V gene: TRBV6-5
CDR3 DNA: TGTGCCAGCAGGAAATGGGATGAGCAGTTCTTC
CDR3 protein: CASRKWDEQFF

J gene: TRBJ2-3
D gene: NA
CDR3 length: 15
clone size: many
V gene: TRBV5-1
CDR3 DNA: TGCGCCAGCAGCTTGGCCGGGCCCAGCACAGATACGCAGTATTTT
CDR3 protein: CASSLAGPSTDTQYF

J gene: TRBJ2-7
D gene: TRBD2
CDR3 length: 15
clone size: many
V gene: TRBV4-1
CDR3 DNA: TGCGCCAGCAGCCAAGGGGGAGCGGGAGGTTACGAGCAGTACTTC
CDR3 protein: CASSQGGAGGYEQYF

J gene: TRBJ2-3
D gene: TRBD1
CDR3 length: 15
clone size: NA
V gene: TRBV6-1
CDR3 DNA: TGTGCCAGCAGTGAACAGGGGGCGCGGACAGATACGCAGTATTTT
CDR3 protein: CASSEQGARTDTQYF

J gene: TRBJ2-2
D gene: NA
CDR3 length: 15
clone size: NA
V gene: TRBV5-1
CDR3 DNA: TGCGCCAGCAGCTTGGTCCCCGATAGGACCGGGGAGCTGTTTTTT
CDR3 protein: CASSLVPDRTGELFF

J gene: TRBJ2-5
D gene: NA
CDR3 length: 13
clone size: NA
V gene: TRBV12-3/TRBV12-4
CDR3 DNA: TGTGGCAGCAGTTTTGGGGGATACGAGACCCAGTACTTC
CDR3 protein: CGSSFGGYETQYF

J gene: TRBJ2-3
D gene: NA
CDR3 length: 15
clone size: NA
V gene: TRBV14
CDR3 DNA: TGTGCCAGCAGCCAAGAGGCTAGAAGCACAGATACGCAGTATTTT
CDR3 protein: CASSQEARSTDTQYF

J gene: TRBJ2-1
D gene: TRBD1
CDR3 length: 17
clone size: few
V gene: TRBV5-1
CDR3 DNA: TGCGCCAGCAGCTACATACAGGGGGCTAGCTCCTACAATGAGCAGTTCTTC
CDR3 protein: CASSYIQGASSYNEQFF

J gene: TRBJ1-1
D gene: NA
CDR3 length: 14
clone size: NA
V gene: TRBV20-1
CDR3 DNA: TGCAGTGCTACCCCCGGGGGAATGAACACTGAAGCTTTCTTT
CDR3 protein: CSATPGGMNTEAFF

J gene: TRBJ2-7
D gene: TRBD2
CDR3 length: 13
clone size: few
V gene: TRBV2
CDR3 DNA: TGTGCCAGTACCGGGACTAGCGCCTACGAGCAGTACTTC
CDR3 protein: CASTGTSAYEQYF

J gene: TRBJ2-7
D gene: TRBD2
CDR3 length: 17
clone size: few
V gene: TRBV7-9
CDR3 DNA: TGTGCCAGCAGCCATGGGGGACTAGCGGGAGTTAACTACGAGCAGTACTTC
CDR3 protein: CASSHGGLAGVNYEQYF

J gene: TRBJ2-7
D gene: TRBD2
CDR3 length: 15
clone size: NA
V gene: TRBV2
CDR3 DNA: TGTGCCAGCAGTGAACCAGCGGGAGGATCTTACGAGCAGTACTTC
CDR3 protein: CASSEPAGGSYEQYF

J gene: TRBJ1-1
D gene: NA
CDR3 length: 15
clone size: many
V gene: TRBV7-7
CDR3 DNA: TGTGCCAGCAGCTTAACATCCGCAGGGCCCACTGAAGCTTTCTTT
CDR3 protein: CASSLTSAGPTEAFF

J gene: TRBJ2-5
D gene: TRBD2
CDR3 length: 14
clone size: few
V gene: TRBV7-9
CDR3 DNA: TGTGCCAGCAGCTGGGAGGGACCACAAGAGACCCAGTACTTC
CDR3 protein: CASSWEGPQETQYF

J gene: TRBJ2-3
D gene: NA
CDR3 length: 14
clone size: NA
V gene: TRBV28
CDR3 DNA: TGTGCCAGCAGTAGCGGGTGGAACACAGATACGCAGTATTTT
CDR3 protein: CASSSGWNTDTQYF

J gene: TRBJ2-5
D gene: TRBD2
CDR3 length: 19
clone size: NA
V gene: TRBV4-1
CDR3 DNA: TGCGCCAGCAGCCAAGAACGGGTGGGACTAGCGGAGCGAAAAGAGACCCAGTACTTC
CDR3 protein: CASSQERVGLAERKETQYF

J gene: TRBJ1-6
D gene: NA
CDR3 length: 14
clone size: many
V gene: TRBV27
CDR3 DNA: TGTGCCAGCAGGCTCTGGGAGCCTAATTCACCCCTCCACTTT
CDR3 protein: CASRLWEPNSPLHF

J gene: TRBJ2-3
D gene: NA
CDR3 length: 15
clone size: few
V gene: TRBV5-6
CDR3 DNA: TGTGCCAGCAGCTTGGGTAGCCAAAGCACAGATACGCAGTATTTT
CDR3 protein: CASSLGSQSTDTQYF

J gene: TRBJ2-1
D gene: TRBD1
CDR3 length: 15
clone size: NA
V gene: TRBV5-1
CDR3 DNA: TGCGCCAGCTTCACCGACAGGGCCGGAACCAGTGAGCAGTTCTTC
CDR3 protein: CASFTDRAGTSEQFF

J gene: TRBJ1-6
D gene: NA
CDR3 length: 16
clone size: NA
V gene: TRBV5-1
CDR3 DNA: TGCGCCAGCAGCTTTTCCGGGACGCCCGGACATTCACCCCTCCACTTT
CDR3 protein: CASSFSGTPGHSPLHF

J gene: TRBJ2-2
D gene: NA
CDR3 length: 15
clone size: few
V gene: TRBV12-3/TRBV12-4
CDR3 DNA: TGTGCCAGCAGTTTGGTCCAGTTGAACACCGGGGAGCTGTTTTTT
CDR3 protein: CASSLVQLNTGELFF

J gene: TRBJ2-3
D gene: NA
CDR3 length: 14
clone size: many
V gene: TRBV6-1
CDR3 DNA: TGTGCCAGCGCAAATGGCTTTCGCACAGATACGCAGTATTTT
CDR3 protein: CASANGFRTDTQYF

J gene: TRBJ1-2
D gene: NA
CDR3 length: 14
clone size: once
V gene: TRBV28
CDR3 DNA: TGTGCCAGCAGGCCACCCGGGAGAGCGGATGGCTACACCTTC
CDR3 protein: CASRPPGRADGYTF

J gene: TRBJ1-5
D gene: NA
CDR3 length: 14
clone size: NA
V gene: TRBV28
CDR3 DNA: TGTGCCAGCAGTTTGGGCGTCGGCAATCAGCCCCAGCATTTT
CDR3 protein: CASSLGVGNQPQHF

J gene: TRBJ2-5
D gene: TRBD2
CDR3 length: 16
clone size: few
V gene: TRBV7-9
CDR3 DNA: TGTGCCAGCAGCGCTCCGGGACTAGCGGGGCAAGAGACCCAGTACTTC
CDR3 protein: CASSAPGLAGQETQYF

J gene: TRBJ1-2
D gene: NA
CDR3 length: 15
clone size: few
V gene: TRBV12-3/TRBV12-4
CDR3 DNA: TGTGCCAGCACCAACTATACAGGGTTCGGCTATGGCTACACCTTC
CDR3 protein: CASTNYTGFGYGYTF

J gene: TRBJ2-7
D gene: NA
CDR3 length: 13
clone size: few
V gene: TRBV27
CDR3 DNA: TGTGCCAGCAGTCCCCGGGACGGCTACGAGCAGTACTTC
CDR3 protein: CASSPRDGYEQYF

J gene: TRBJ2-1
D gene: TRBD2
CDR3 length: 13
clone size: NA
V gene: TRBV7-2
CDR3 DNA: TGTGCCAGCGGACTAGCGGTACACAATGAGCAGTTCTTC
CDR3 protein: CASGLAVHNEQFF

J gene: TRBJ2-6
D gene: TRBD2
CDR3 length: 21
clone size: NA
V gene: TRBV14
CDR3 DNA: TGTGCCAGCAGCCAAGAGCGCGGGAGGGCCCTCCCCGAGGCTGGGGCCAACGTCCTGACTTTC
CDR3 protein: CASSQERGRALPEAGANVLTF

J gene: TRBJ2-3
D gene: NA
CDR3 length: 16
clone size: NA
V gene: TRBV20-1
CDR3 DNA: TGCAGTGCTAGAGATCTACAGGAAGGGCACACAGATACGCAGTATTTT
CDR3 protein: CSARDLQEGHTDTQYF

J gene: TRBJ2-5
D gene: NA
CDR3 length: 13
clone size: medium-sized
V gene: TRBV5-1
CDR3 DNA: TGCGCCAGCAGCTTGGGGGGCGCAGAGACCCAGTACTTC
CDR3 protein: CASSLGGAETQYF

J gene: TRBJ1-2
D gene: TRBD1
CDR3 length: 15
clone size: NA
V gene: TRBV5-1
CDR3 DNA: TGCGCCAGCAGCTTGAGACCCCGACAGGGTGCCGGCTACACCTTC
CDR3 protein: CASSLRPRQGAGYTF

J gene: TRBJ2-7
D gene: NA
CDR3 length: 15
clone size: NA
V gene: TRBV12-3/TRBV12-4
CDR3 DNA: TGTGCCAGCAGCAGAACCTCGTCCGGGCCCTACGAGCAGTACTTC
CDR3 protein: CASSRTSSGPYEQYF

J gene: TRBJ2-7
D gene: TRBD1
CDR3 length: 16
clone size: NA
V gene: TRBV20-1
CDR3 DNA: TGCAGTGCTAGCGGTCGGACAGGGGAGAACTACTACGAGCAGTACTTC
CDR3 protein: CSASGRTGENYYEQYF

J gene: TRBJ2-1
D gene: TRBD2
CDR3 length: 15
clone size: NA
V gene: TRBV12-3/TRBV12-4
CDR3 DNA: TGTGCCTTCAGTCCCTCCCGGCTAGCGGGAGGTGAGCAGTTCTTC
CDR3 protein: CAFSPSRLAGGEQFF

J gene: TRBJ2-5
D gene: TRBD1
CDR3 length: 13
clone size: few
V gene: TRBV20-1
CDR3 DNA: TGCAGTGCGGACGGACAGGGCAGGGAGACCCAGTACTTC
CDR3 protein: CSADGQGRETQYF